This T cell receptor beta chain was recovered during a study of blood T cell repertoires in COVID-19. After removal of 10 bases from V and 2 bases from J, the junction contained 8 bases not matched to a gene. CDR1 ENHRY and CDR2 SYGVKD come from the germline V gene. This CDR3 is built from 14 residues. Authors' methods: Amplified reference gene primers provided the basis for estimating nucleated cell counts. The method was immunoSEQ multiplex PCR; TCRdb's version includes in-frame clones alone and lacks a portion of them. The V and J calls and the clone size are those of that table, but D and trimming were determined from the DNA. The repertoire holds roughly 46,000 clones, with approximately 85% as singletons.

V and J are TRBV10-3 and TRBJ2-5; 9 positions match TRBD2. The source material was peripheral blood. This TCR came from a human donor in a cohort sampled during active COVID-19. The donor label of this sample is uncertain. Written as DNA, the CDR3 is TGTGCCACTGCAGGGGCGGGGGGGCAAGAGACCCAGTACTTC. Translation: CATAGAGGQETQYF.